This T cell receptor (beta chain) was captured in a study of cytomegalovirus exposure and HLA in healthy donors. General study findings and limits: A list of roughly 160 TCR beta chains associated with cytomegalovirus was given. It was in a later analysis that TCR association rates were seen to vary by HLA locus, highest for DRB1 and lowest for HLA-C. Most of the TCR beta V segments (in an earlier analysis) were productive either about 87% or about 30% of the time.

Details on this clone: Its cognate antigen is unknown.

Both 60 Vbeta primers and 13 Jbeta primers went into the PCR. Data came from immunoSEQ multiplex PCR; TCRdb stores just in-frame clones and leaves some out. Of about 140,000 clones listed, more than 60% are singletons. Trimming took 3 bases from V and 9 from J; bases not matched to a gene: 4. This CDR3 region has 13 residues. The germline V gene has CDR1 SGHTA and CDR2 FQGNSA. The sequence derives from a woman in her sixties or seventies in good health and CMV-seronegative. The chain has TRBV7-2 and TRBJ1-5; 8 nucleotides align to TRBD1. Sequenced material: PBMCs. The CDR3 spells CASSLDREAPQHF. In nucleotides, the CDR3 is TGTGCCAGCAGCTTGGACAGGGAGGCGCCCCAGCATTTT.